Following are 18 T cell receptor beta chains from one sample sequenced in a study of cytomegalovirus exposure and HLA in healthy donors. Vbeta (60) and Jbeta (13) primers were used in the PCR. Assay used: immunoSEQ multiplex PCR; TCRdb lists only in-frame clones, some missing. The sample's table shows about 150,000 clones. Source material: PBMCs. The receptors were gathered from a woman between 50 and 59 years old in good health and CMV-seronegative.

CDR3 bases: TGTGCCTGGAGTGCCACAGCGGCTCGTCAGCCCCAGCATTTT. Translated: CAWSATAARQPQHF. V usage is TRBV30 and J usage is TRBJ1-5; no clear D. The V gene lost 1 base and the J gene lost 6 bases, with 13 bases spanning the gap. The germline CDR1 and CDR2 sequences are GTSNPN and SVGIG (reference sequence). The CDR3 sequence is 14 residues long.

The V and J genes are TRBV18 and TRBJ1-1; 10 bases are a match to TRBD1. The ends lost 6 bases at V and 3 bases at J; junction bases unmatched: 4. The CDR3 covers 14 residues. The germline V gene encodes CDR1 KGHSH and CDR2 LQKENI. CDR3 in amino acids: CASSYGTGDTEAFF. CDR3 sequence (DNA): TGTGCCAGCTCCTACGGGACAGGGGACACTGAAGCTTTCTTT.

V usage is TRBV7-8 and J usage is TRBJ2-7; TRBD2 matches at 11 bases. The CDR3 is 17 residues long. Germline CDR1 and CDR2: SGHVS and FQNEAQ. J gave up 4 bases and V 5 bases, and 13 bases lay outside the gene matches. The CDR3 loop is CASSQFLGLAGGYEQYF. CDR3 in DNA: TGTGCCAGCAGCCAGTTCCTAGGACTAGCGGGCGGATACGAGCAGTACTTC.

The chain couples TRBV2 to TRBJ2-7, with 9 nucleotides matching TRBD1. This CDR3 contains 17 residues. CDR1 is SNHLY and CDR2 is FYNNEI in the germline V gene. With V trimmed by 7 bases and J by 0 bases, 13 bases remained unmatched. The CDR3 DNA reads as TGTGCCAGCAAGAGGGGACAGGGTCTGATAAGCTCCTACGAGCAGTACTTC. Translation: CASKRGQGLISSYEQYF.

V usage is TRBV10-1 and J usage is TRBJ1-5; D gene ambiguous. Germline CDR1 reads WNHNN; CDR2 reads SYGVQD (reference sequence). The CDR3 contains 15 residues. The V end was cut by 8 bases, the J end by 0 bases, with 14 bases between. The CDR3 DNA follows: TGCGCCAGCCCATTACAGAGAATTAGCAATCAGCCCCAGCATTTT. Its protein is CASPLQRISNQPQHF.

The chain is built from TRBV4-1 and TRBJ2-5; D is uncertain. The CDR3 spans 13 residues. Trimming cost V 2 bases and J 4 bases, with 8 bases left between them. Germline V CDR1 and CDR2: MGHRA, YSYEKL. The CDR3 DNA follows: TGCGCCAGCAGCCAAATCCCTAGAGAGACCCAGTACTTC. It codes for CASSQIPRETQYF.

The V call is TRBV2, the J call TRBJ1-4; TRBD1 aligns across 10 bases. The V gene end was trimmed by 6 bases and the J gene end by 6 bases; junction bases not matched to a gene: 7. Per germline, CDR1 SNHLY and CDR2 FYNNEI. The CDR3 totals 15 residues. CDR3 in amino acids: CASRERQGAYEKLFF. The CDR3 nucleotides read TGTGCCAGCAGGGAAAGACAGGGGGCTTATGAAAAACTGTTTTTT. The full variable domain, rest sourced from reference TRBV2 and TRBJ1-4, is EPEVTQTPSHQVTQMGQEVILRCVPISNHLYFYWYRQILGQKVEFLVSFYNNEISEKSEIFDDQFSVERPDGSNFTLKIRSTKLEDSAMYFCASRERQGAYEKLFFGSGTQLSVL.

The V and J genes are TRBV7-9 and TRBJ1-4, with 8 bases lining up with TRBD1. V shed 5 bases and J 4 bases; nucleotides not matched to a gene: 6. This CDR3 region has 15 residues. Germline V gene sequence: CDR1 SEHNR, CDR2 FQNEAQ (reference sequence). The CDR3, as DNA: TGTGCCAGCAGCCTCGACAGGGGAGGTAATGAAAAACTGTTTTTT. Residues: CASSLDRGGNEKLFF.

The V gene is TRBV18, the J gene TRBJ2-1; 7 positions agree with TRBD1. Germline trimming cut 3 bases from V and 7 bases from J; bases unmatched to any gene: 9. Germline CDR1 and CDR2: KGHSH and LQKENI. This CDR3 comprises 15 residues. This CDR3 is CASSPEEGGHNEQFF. CDR3 DNA: TGTGCCAGCTCACCGGAAGAAGGGGGCCATAATGAGCAGTTCTTC.

This chain connects TRBV4-1 to TRBJ1-1; D is perhaps TRBD1 (5 bases). Per germline, CDR1 MGHRA and CDR2 YSYEKL. The CDR3 is 14 residues long. Trimming stripped 0 bases from V and 2 bases from J, with 7 bases between. CDR3 nucleotides: TGCGCCAGCAGCCAAGAACAGGCTAACACTGAAGCTTTCTTT. Amino acid sequence: CASSQEQANTEAFF.

The gene calls are TRBV5-1 and TRBJ2-7, with 9 bases aligning to TRBD2. V gave up 3 bases and J gave up 2 bases; unmatched junction bases: 6. Germline V gives CDR1 SGHRS, CDR2 YFSETQ. CDR3 length: 15 residues. The CDR3 nucleotides are TGCGCCAGCAGCTCCTTTGCGGGGGGGGCCTACGAGCAGTACTTC. It yields the protein CASSSFAGGAYEQYF.

As for this clone: Other DNA sequences from this sample encode an identical CDR3 as well. The chain has TRBV6-1 and TRBJ2-3; TRBD2 aligns across 12 bases. This CDR3 has 15 amino acids. Germline lookup yields CDR1 MNHNS and CDR2 SASEGT. The J segment lost 4 bases and the V segment lost 2 bases, leaving 1 base of the junction unmatched. The DNA of the CDR3 is TGTGCCAGCAGTGAACTAGCGGGGGGGCCAGATACGCAGTATTTT. Residues: CASSELAGGPDTQYF.

V and J are TRBV2 and TRBJ2-2; 10 bases align to TRBD1. This CDR3 has 16 amino acids. V shed 11 bases, J shed 2 bases, and the junction held 11 bases outside the gene matches. CDR1 is SNHLY, CDR2 FYNNEI, per germline. The CDR3 region has the DNA TGTGCCTCCCGGGACAGGGGACAACTTAACACCGGGGAGCTGTTTTTT. Residues: CASRDRGQLNTGELFF. The variable domain in full, with the rest retrieved from reference TRBV2 and TRBJ2-2, is EPEVTQTPSHQVTQMGQEVILRCVPISNHLYFYWYRQILGQKVEFLVSFYNNEISEKSEIFDDQFSVERPDGSNFTLKIRSTKLEDSAMYFCASRDRGQLNTGELFFGEGSRLTVL.

V and J are TRBV9 and TRBJ1-2; tentative D call: TRBD1 (5 bases). From germline, CDR1 is SGDLS and CDR2 YYNGEE. V lost 0 bases and J lost 5, with 14 bases in between. CDR3 size: 15 residues. CDR3 in DNA: TGTGCCAGCAGCGTAGGGCCAGGGAACGGGTATGGCTACACCTTC. Its protein is CASSVGPGNGYGYTF. Full variable domain (missing parts from reference TRBV9 and TRBJ1-2): DSGVTQTPKHLITATGQRVTLRCSPRSGDLSVYWYQQSLDQGLQFLIQYYNGEERAKGNILERFSAQQFPDLHSELNLSSLELGDSALYFCASSVGPGNGYGYTFGSGTRLTVV.

V usage is TRBV27 and J usage is TRBJ1-2; D ambiguous. The CDR3 length is 13 residues. The germline V gene has CDR1 MNHEY and CDR2 SMNVEV (reference sequence). The germline V and J ends were trimmed by 5 bases and 4 bases, with 11 bases remaining between them. The CDR3 DNA reads as TGTGCCAGCAGTGATGCAGGATTCTATGGCTACACCTTC. It encodes CASSDAGFYGYTF.

This chain joins TRBV28 and TRBJ1-1, with D hard to call. Germline CDR1 is MDHEN and CDR2 is SYDVKM. Trimming removed 5 bases at V and 1 base at J, with 14 bases between. The CDR3 runs to 15 residues. The DNA for the CDR3 is TGTGCCAGCAGTCCGCTTAGATACGAGAACACTGAAGCTTTCTTT. Translated, it gives CASSPLRYENTEAFF.

This sequence joins TRBV28 and TRBJ2-3, with 8 positions matching TRBD2. This CDR3 comprises 15 residues. Germline CDR1 MDHEN, CDR2 SYDVKM. J was trimmed by 5 bases and V by 3 bases; bases with no gene match: 7. The CDR3 sequence: CASSFEAGARDTQYF. The CDR3 DNA is TGTGCCAGCAGTTTCGAAGCGGGGGCTCGAGATACGCAGTATTTT. The whole variable domain, remainder taken from reference TRBV28 and TRBJ2-3, is DVKVTQSSRYLVKRTGEKVFLECVQDMDHENMFWYRQDPGLGLRLIYFSYDVKMKEKGDIPEGYSVSREKKERFSLILESASTNQTSMYLCASSFEAGARDTQYFGPGTRLTVL.

The CDR3 sequence: CASSLSRGRGSNTEAFF. The CDR3, as DNA: TGTGCCAGCAGTTTATCCCGGGGTCGTGGGTCGAACACTGAAGCTTTCTTT. This rearrangement joins TRBV27 to TRBJ1-1; D is unclear. The CDR3 contains 17 residues. Germline values: CDR1 MNHEY, CDR2 SMNVEV (reference sequence). V lost 0 bases and J lost 1, with 15 bases in between.